This T cell receptor (beta chain) originates from a study of T-cell reconstitution after alpha-beta-depleted transplantation in children. Unique molecular identifiers were incorporated when the TCRbeta library was constructed. TCRdb re-called the PCR reads through MiXCR, storing one row per CDR3 protein. The sample gives about 300,000 distinct CDR3 sequences, 10% of which show up once; about 8% is in the top ten. This clonotype was recorded at least ten times. Its antigen remains unknown. Trimming shortened V by 2 bases and J by 5 bases, and 7 bases separated the two germline ends. Germline lookup yields CDR1 SQVTM and CDR2 ANQGSEA. This CDR3 region has 12 residues. Study results and limitations: It was surviving recipient T cells and thymic progenitors that gave some patients high TCRbeta diversity at day 60. Roughly two months post-transplant, alpha-beta T cells reportedly originated from several hundred graft clones that had expanded.

V gene TRBV29-1 combines with J gene TRBJ2-1; possibly TRBD1 for D (5 bases). Specimen: PBMCs, collected before TCRalphabeta/CD19-depleted stem cell transplant. The receptor comes from a boy less than two years old with acute myeloid leukemia, due to receive a stem cell transplant. CDR3 region: CSVEKGDNEQFF. CDR3 sequence (DNA): TGCAGCGTTGAAAAAGGGGACAATGAGCAGTTCTTC.